The entry below describes one T cell receptor beta chain. The target antigen is unknown. This entry is derived from a study of siplizumab effects on memory and regulatory T cells. Overall study results and limits: Naive or memory phenotype was unassignable for roughly 75-97% of proliferating CD4+ or CD8+ clones. Fewer alloreactive sequences mapped to unstimulated CD4+ memory cells under siplizumab.

Germline CDR1 reads LNHDA; CDR2 reads SQIVND (reference sequence). CDR3 length equals 14 residues. V shed 6 bases and J 4 bases; nucleotides not matched to a gene: 5. Here immunoSEQ multiplex PCR was the method, and the copy in TCRdb shows in-frame clones only, minus some. In the table there are some 96,000 clones, approximately 94% of which are singletons. This TCR came from a human donor in good health. Sequenced sample: non-Treg CD4+ T cells sorted from blood. The rearrangement uses TRBV19 and TRBJ1-5, with 8 bases fitting TRBD1. The CDR3 loop is CASSGTGTNQPQHF. CDR3 DNA sequence: TGTGCCAGTAGCGGGACAGGCACTAATCAGCCCCAGCATTTT.